These 27 T cell receptor beta chains came from one sample sequenced in a study of shared T cell receptors in the human thymus. Libraries were prepared by immunoSEQ multiplex PCR; TCRdb keeps only in-frame clonotypes and omits some of them. The table lists approximately 660,000 clones, 88% of them singletons, with over 0.008% in the top ten. This sample was shared with a second study, whose subject was human thymus T cells.

Specimen: thymocytes. The receptors here all came from a boy less than two years old with a congenital heart defect.

V usage is TRBV9 and J usage is TRBJ2-3, with a possible D match to TRBD2 (6 bases). Trimming left V 4 bases short and J 3 bases short, with 21 bases between. Germline CDR1 reads SGDLS; CDR2 reads YYNGEE. The CDR3 has 17 residues. The CDR3 bases are TGTGCCAGCAGCCCCGAGGGAGGTCAGTCGGCAACAGATACGCAGTATTTT. Its protein product is CASSPEGGQSATDTQYF.

The gene calls are TRBV25-1 and TRBJ2-3; perhaps TRBD2 as D (6 bases). Germline lookup yields CDR1 MGHDK and CDR2 SYGVNS. CDR3 length equals 14 residues. Trimming stripped 6 bases from V and 5 bases from J, with 15 bases between. The CDR3 DNA reads as TGTGCCAGCAGGGTCGAGGGGACTTTAGATACGCAGTATTTT. Translation: CASRVEGTLDTQYF.

The CDR3 spells CASSQARLAGGGTDTQYF. Here the CDR3 DNA reads TGCGCCAGCAGCCAAGCCCGACTAGCGGGAGGGGGCACAGATACGCAGTATTTT. The V call is TRBV4-3, the J call TRBJ2-3; 14 nucleotides agree with TRBD2. CDR1 and CDR2 from the germline V gene are LGHNA and YSLEER. V dropped 1 base and J dropped 1; count of bases not matched to a gene: 4. This CDR3 is built from 18 residues.

The chain couples TRBV29-1 to TRBJ2-1, with 7 bases matching TRBD1. Trimming removed 7 bases from V and 0 bases from J; junction bases left unmatched: 12. This CDR3 region has 16 residues. Germline V gives CDR1 SQVTM, CDR2 ANQGSEA. The CDR3 bases are TGCAGCGGAGGGGGCGGGCGGGCCCACTCCTACAATGAGCAGTTCTTC. It is translated as CSGGGGRAHSYNEQFF.

Only a few counts were recorded for this clone. The chain recombines TRBV28 with TRBJ1-5; D unresolved. CDR1 and CDR2 (germline): MDHEN, SYDVKM. This CDR3 is built from 14 residues. The ends were cut back, 6 bases at V and 2 bases at J, with 11 bases in the middle. CDR3 sequence (DNA): TGTGCCAGCAGCGGATCCGGGGGCAATCAGCCCCAGCATTTT. It is translated as CASSGSGGNQPQHF.

The chain carries TRBV12-2 and TRBJ2-3; TRBD2 was called by the table and not checked on the DNA. TRBV12-2 is an annotated pseudogene. The CDR3 runs 17 residues. The CDR3 spells CASRLGGLAGSTDTQYF. Here the CDR3 DNA reads TGTGCAAGTCGCTTAGGCGGGCTAGCGGGTAGCACAGATACGCAGTATTTT.

The chain is built from TRBV6-1 and TRBJ2-6; TRBD2 is a possible D gene (5 bases). CDR1 is MNHNS, CDR2 SASEGT, per germline. The CDR3 is 14 residues long. V was trimmed by 6 bases and J by 2 bases, leaving 8 bases between them. CDR3 DNA sequence: TGTGCCAGCAGCGGGGATGCTGGGGCCAACGTCCTGACTTTC. Amino acid sequence: CASSGDAGANVLTF.

This chain connects TRBV30 to TRBJ1-2; 10 nucleotides match TRBD1. Germline CDR1 and CDR2: GTSNPN and SVGIG (reference sequence). The CDR3 has 17 amino acids. Trimming took 3 bases from V and 1 from J; bases not matched to a gene: 11. CDR3 sequence reads: CAWRRGTGALINYGYTF. In nucleotides, the CDR3 is TGTGCCTGGAGGAGAGGGACAGGGGCACTTATTAACTATGGCTACACCTTC.

The chain combines TRBV27 with TRBJ2-7; 8 positions agree with TRBD1. This CDR3 has 14 amino acids. Per the germline V gene, CDR1 is MNHEY and CDR2 is SMNVEV (reference sequence). Unmatched junction bases numbered 6, after V lost 3 bases and J lost 5 bases. In DNA, the CDR3 is TGTGCCAGCAGTTTCCCAGGACAGGGTAACGAGCAGTACTTC. It specifies CASSFPGQGNEQYF.

The chain uses TRBV5-1 and TRBJ2-5, with unresolved D. The CDR3 is 14 amino acids. The germline V gene has CDR1 SGHRS and CDR2 YFSETQ. V lost 2 bases and J 2 bases, leaving 10 bases between the germline ends. The CDR3 is CASSFYTTQETQYF. CDR3 sequence (DNA): TGCGCCAGCAGCTTTTATACCACACAAGAGACCCAGTACTTC.

The chain employs TRBV21-1 and TRBJ2-5; whether TRBD2, the table's D call, matches the DNA was not checked. TRBV21-1 is reported as a pseudogene. There are 15 residues in the CDR3. The CDR3 DNA reads TGTGCCAGGACGGGACTGTGGAGTAGGGAAGAGACCCAGTACTTC. It encodes CARTGLWSREETQYF.

The chain joins TRBV7-3 to TRBJ2-3; 11 nucleotides match TRBD2. The CDR3 consists of 18 residues. V trimming: 0 bases; J trimming: 11 bases; junction bases outside the gene matches: 16. CDR1 SGHTA and CDR2 FQGTGA come from the germline V gene. The CDR3 protein is CASSLTVTSGSGVRVQYF. CDR3 coding DNA: TGTGCCAGCAGCTTAACGGTCACTAGCGGGAGTGGGGTGCGGGTGCAGTATTTT.

V usage is TRBV27 and J usage is TRBJ2-1; unclear D gene. Trimming removed 5 bases at V and 0 bases at J, with 11 bases between. Germline CDR1 and CDR2: MNHEY and SMNVEV (reference sequence). The CDR3 extends over 15 amino acids. In DNA, the CDR3 is TGTGCCAGCAGTATAGCCACCCCCTCCTACAATGAGCAGTTCTTC. As protein: CASSIATPSYNEQFF.

The chain joins TRBV2 to TRBJ2-1; 9 nucleotides agree with TRBD2. The germline V gene has CDR1 SNHLY and CDR2 FYNNEI. Trimming took 2 bases from V and 2 from J; bases not matched to a gene: 7. The CDR3 is made up of 17 amino acids. The CDR3 nucleotides read TGTGCCAGCAGTGAAACTAGCGGGCCTCTCGCCTACAATGAGCAGTTCTTC. Its protein is CASSETSGPLAYNEQFF.

V usage is TRBV27 and J usage is TRBJ2-5; D is ambiguous. CDR3 length: 14 amino acids. Trimming left V 4 bases short and J 5 bases short, with 14 bases between. Germline V gives CDR1 MNHEY, CDR2 SMNVEV (reference sequence). The CDR3 DNA is TGTGCCAGCAGTTCCGGAGTTAGCAAGGAGACCCAGTACTTC. Translated: CASSSGVSKETQYF.

V usage is TRBV29-1 and J usage is TRBJ2-3; TRBD1 aligns across 7 bases. Germline values: CDR1 SQVTM, CDR2 ANQGSEA. With V trimmed by 7 bases and J by 0 bases, 4 bases remained unmatched. The length of the CDR3 is 13 residues. Written as DNA, the CDR3 is TGCAGCGCCTGGGACAGAAGCACAGATACGCAGTATTTT. It specifies CSAWDRSTDTQYF.

J is TRBJ2-1 and V is TRBV7-9; D is ambiguous. Trimming stripped 3 bases from V and 4 bases from J, with 16 bases between. Germline loops: CDR1 SEHNR, CDR2 FQNEAQ (reference sequence). The CDR3 is 16 residues long. The CDR3 loop reads CASSFWSDLGYNEQFF. CDR3 DNA sequence: TGTGCCAGCAGCTTCTGGTCTGACCTCGGGTACAATGAGCAGTTCTTC.

The gene calls are TRBV6-1 and TRBJ1-4; 9 nucleotides align to TRBD1. CDR1 and CDR2 from the germline V gene are MNHNS and SASEGT. This CDR3 contains 19 residues. Losses at the gene ends were 0 bases for V and 0 bases for J; bases not matched to a gene: 8. DNA of the CDR3: TGTGCCAGCAGTGAAGCCGGGGGACAGGGTTTTCCAACTAATGAAAAACTGTTTTTT. Its protein product is CASSEAGGQGFPTNEKLFF.

This sequence joins TRBV12-5 and TRBJ1-1, with a tentative D call TRBD1 (6 bases). The CDR3 contains 15 residues. Germline-derived CDR1 and CDR2 are LGHNT and FRNRAP. Trimming left V 5 bases short and J 2 bases short, with 15 bases between. CDR3: CASGQPKDSNTEAFF. In DNA, the CDR3 is TGTGCTAGTGGTCAACCTAAGGACAGTAACACTGAAGCTTTCTTT.

This chain connects TRBV6-4 to TRBJ2-3; 8 bases map to TRBD1. The V gene's germline CDR1 is MRHNA and CDR2 SNTAGT. Trimming took 6 bases from V and 4 from J; bases not matched to a gene: 3. CDR3 length: 13 amino acids. This CDR3 reads CASSYRGSDTQYF. CDR3 coding DNA: TGTGCCAGCAGCTACAGGGGGTCAGATACGCAGTATTTT.

The gene calls are TRBV4-3 and TRBJ2-2; 15 bases are shared with TRBD2. V was pared by 1 base and J by 5 bases, with 11 bases of the junction left unmatched. Germline V gives CDR1 LGHNA, CDR2 YSLEER. The CDR3 loop spans 20 amino acids. DNA of the CDR3: TGCGCCAGCAGCCAAGTGTGGACTAGCGGGAGGGTCGTGGGTACCGGGGAGCTGTTTTTT. This gives the protein CASSQVWTSGRVVGTGELFF.

The chain joins TRBV4-3 to TRBJ1-5; D uncertain. The V gene's germline CDR1 is LGHNA and CDR2 YSLEER. The V and J ends lost 4 bases and 3 bases respectively, with 13 bases between them. The CDR3 length is 15 residues. For the CDR3, the DNA is TGCGCCAGCAGCCCATGGCCGGGTCTCAATCAGCCCCAGCATTTT. This sequence encodes CASSPWPGLNQPQHF.

This clone was found a few times. The chain joins TRBV5-1 to TRBJ2-3, with 10 positions matching TRBD1. The length of the CDR3 is 16 residues. Germline V gives CDR1 SGHRS, CDR2 YFSETQ. J lost 6 bases, V lost 4 bases, and 11 bases had no gene match. The chain's CDR3 is CASSALWDRGEDTQYF. As DNA, the CDR3 is TGCGCCAGCAGCGCACTTTGGGACAGGGGCGAGGATACGCAGTATTTT.

The chain couples TRBV5-6 to TRBJ2-1; the match to TRBD2 covers 8 bases. The CDR3 has 16 amino acids. The germline gives CDR1 SGHDT, CDR2 YYEEEE. The trim removed 0 bases at V and 7 bases at J, leaving 9 bases unmatched. The CDR3 DNA reads as TGTGCCAGCAGCTTGGAGTTAGCGGGGTGGGTAAATGAGCAGTTCTTC. This encodes CASSLELAGWVNEQFF. The full variable domain, in which reference TRBV5-6 and TRBJ2-1 provide the parts outside the CDR3, is DAGVTQSPTHLIKTRGQQVTLRCSPKSGHDTVSWYQQALGQGPQFIFQYYEEEERQRGNFPDRFSGHQFPNYSSELNVNALLLGDSALYLCASSLELAGWVNEQFFGPGTRLTVL.

This clone showed up just once. The chain joins TRBV7-4 to TRBJ2-5, with D possibly being TRBD1 (6 bases). This CDR3 spans 17 amino acids. Germline CDR1 is SGHVT and CDR2 is SQSDAQ. V was trimmed by 2 bases and J by 5 bases, leaving 21 bases between them. As DNA, the CDR3 is TGTGCCAGCAGCTTAAACTTCCCGGGATGGGGGCGTGAGACCCAGTACTTC. This encodes CASSLNFPGWGRETQYF. Complete variable domain (other parts from reference TRBV7-4 and TRBJ2-5): GAGVSQSPRYKVAKRGRDVALRCDSISGHVTLYWYRQTLGQGSEVLTYSQSDAQRDKSGRPSGRFSAERPERSVSTLKIQRTEQGDSAVYLCASSLNFPGWGRETQYFGPGTRLLVL.

The chain is built from TRBV28 and TRBJ2-3; perhaps TRBD2 as D (6 bases). The CDR3 runs 18 residues. The ends were cut back, 0 bases at V and 1 base at J, with 17 bases in the middle. Germline-derived CDR1 and CDR2 are MDHEN and SYDVKM. CDR3 in amino acids: CASSLWWGRASGTDTQYF. Written as DNA, the CDR3 is TGTGCCAGCAGTTTATGGTGGGGTCGGGCTAGCGGCACAGATACGCAGTATTTT.

V is TRBV18 and J is TRBJ2-7, with TRBD1 identical over 10 bases. Trimming at V came to 3 bases and at J to 3 bases, leaving 2 bases not matched to a gene. The germline V gene has CDR1 KGHSH and CDR2 LQKENI. The CDR3 covers 14 residues. CDR3 nucleotide sequence: TGTGCCAGCTCACCCCGGGACAGGGGCTACGAGCAGTACTTC. Translated: CASSPRDRGYEQYF.